The next 20 T cell receptor beta chains were all read from a single sample in a study of blood T cell repertoires in COVID-19. Assay: immunoSEQ multiplex PCR; the TCRdb copy retains only in-frame clones and omits some. The top ten hold 1.4% of the sample, which has approximately 410,000 clones, 70% to 90% seen once. Sequenced sample: peripheral blood. These receptors were taken from a woman in her twenties or thirties with active or convalescent COVID-19.

This clone appeared a few times. The rearrangement links TRBV5-6 to TRBJ2-2, with a weak D call TRBD2 (6 bases). Germline CDR1 SGHDT, CDR2 YYEEEE. CDR3 size: 16 residues. Deletions cut 2 bases from V and 1 base from J, with 12 bases between. CDR3: CASSFVRELNTGELFF. CDR3 bases: TGTGCCAGCAGCTTTGTCCGGGAGTTGAACACCGGGGAGCTGTTTTTT.

The chain employs TRBV25-1 and TRBJ1-2; D might be TRBD1 (5 bases). The V end was cut by 3 bases, the J end by 7 bases, with 18 bases between. Germline V lookup: CDR1 MGHDK, CDR2 SYGVNS. CDR3 size: 15 residues. The CDR3 here is CASSDLRGREAGYTF. The CDR3 nucleotides read TGTGCCAGCAGTGATCTAAGAGGCAGGGAGGCTGGCTACACCTTC.

The chain carries TRBV2 and TRBJ2-1; the D gene is possibly TRBD2 (6 bases). The ends were cut back, 7 bases at V and 8 bases at J, with 9 bases in the middle. Germline lookup yields CDR1 SNHLY and CDR2 FYNNEI. The CDR3 sequence is 11 residues long. The CDR3 spells CASTGGHEQFF. CDR3 sequence (DNA): TGTGCCAGCACAGGAGGGCATGAGCAGTTCTTC.

The chain is built from TRBV7-9 and TRBJ1-1, with 7 bases matching TRBD1. The CDR3 is made up of 13 amino acids. V gave up 5 bases and J gave up 2 bases; unmatched junction bases: 2. CDR1 is SEHNR, CDR2 FQNEAQ, per germline (reference sequence). The CDR3, as DNA: TGTGCCAGCAGCGGGACAGCAAACACTGAAGCTTTCTTT. Translating it yields CASSGTANTEAFF.

CDR3 DNA sequence: TGCGCCAGCAAAGGGACAGGGGACTTTGGCGAGCAGTACTTC. Its protein is CASKGTGDFGEQYF. V gene TRBV5-1 combines with J gene TRBJ2-7; 10 nucleotides align to TRBD1. The CDR3 sequence is 14 residues long. The V gene end was trimmed by 6 bases and the J gene end by 6 bases; junction bases not matched to a gene: 9. The germline gives CDR1 SGHRS, CDR2 YFSETQ.

The chain is built from TRBV5-1 and TRBJ2-3; 14 bases map to TRBD2. V lost 4 bases and J lost 5; bases outside the gene matches: 9. Germline V gene lookup returns CDR1 SGHRS and CDR2 YFSETQ. The CDR3 totals 17 residues. The CDR3 loop is CASSPGTSGRWQDTQYF. The CDR3 DNA reads TGCGCCAGCAGCCCCGGGACTAGCGGGAGATGGCAAGATACGCAGTATTTT.

The chain joins TRBV18 to TRBJ2-3, with 15 positions matching TRBD2. V dropped 2 bases and J dropped 3; count of bases not matched to a gene: 3. This CDR3 is built from 17 residues. The V gene's germline CDR1 is KGHSH and CDR2 LQKENI. The CDR3 DNA reads as TGTGCCAGCTCACCAGGGACTAGCGGGGGGCCTACAGATACGCAGTATTTT. The encoded protein is CASSPGTSGGPTDTQYF. Drawing the rest from reference TRBV18 and TRBJ2-3, the complete variable domain is NAGVMQNPRHLVRRRGQEARLRCSPMKGHSHVYWYRQLPEEGLKFMVYLQKENIIDESGMPKERFSAEFPKEGPSILRIQQVVRGDSAAYFCASSPGTSGGPTDTQYFGPGTRLTVL.

The chain links TRBV18 to TRBJ2-1, with D possibly matching TRBD1 (8 bases). Per the germline V gene, CDR1 is KGHSH and CDR2 is LQKENI. The CDR3 has 15 amino acids. Trimming took off 1 base at V and 7 bases at J, with 14 bases between the two ends. CDR3 residues: CASSPQGRDRNEQFF. DNA for the CDR3: TGTGCCAGCTCACCACAAGGGAGGGACAGGAATGAGCAGTTCTTC. Variable domain in full (rest from reference TRBV18 and TRBJ2-1): NAGVMQNPRHLVRRRGQEARLRCSPMKGHSHVYWYRQLPEEGLKFMVYLQKENIIDESGMPKERFSAEFPKEGPSILRIQQVVRGDSAAYFCASSPQGRDRNEQFFGPGTRLTVL.

This chain uses TRBV4-1 with TRBJ2-3; 7 bases align to TRBD2. V dropped 1 base and J dropped 3; count of bases not matched to a gene: 19. The CDR3 totals 20 residues. Looked up from germline, CDR1 is MGHRA and CDR2 is YSYEKL. The CDR3 loop is CASSQAGGLGEVKRTDTQYF. DNA of the CDR3: TGCGCCAGCAGCCAAGCGGGAGGACTTGGGGAGGTAAAGAGGACAGATACGCAGTATTTT.

This clone was observed a few times. The CDR3 sequence is CASSFRDSSGNTIYF. CDR3 in DNA: TGTGCCAGCAGCTTTCGGGACAGCTCTGGAAACACCATATATTTT. V and J are TRBV5-4 and TRBJ1-3; 7 bases align to TRBD1. Germline-derived CDR1 and CDR2 are SGHNT and YYREEE (reference sequence). Losses at the gene ends were 2 bases for V and 0 bases for J; bases not matched to a gene: 2. This CDR3 spans 15 amino acids.

The rearrangement links TRBV27 to TRBJ1-1; possible D gene TRBD1, 5 bases. The CDR3 spans 15 residues. Germline V gene data show CDR1 as MNHEY and CDR2 as SMNVEV (reference sequence). Trimming shortened V by 3 bases and J by 0 bases, and 11 bases separated the two germline ends. The CDR3: CASSFRGFMNTEAFF. CDR3 nucleotides: TGTGCCAGCAGTTTTAGGGGATTTATGAACACTGAAGCTTTCTTT.

This clone is a singleton in its sample. V usage is TRBV18 and J usage is TRBJ1-2; D not resolved. This CDR3 contains 14 residues. The V and J ends lost 3 bases and 7 bases respectively, with 15 bases between them. CDR1 and CDR2 (germline): KGHSH, LQKENI. CDR3 sequence reads: CASSPAQQASGYTF. CDR3 nucleotides: TGTGCCAGCTCACCGGCCCAGCAGGCGTCTGGCTACACCTTC.

The chain combines TRBV29-1 with TRBJ1-2, with D uncertain. Germline V gene lookup returns CDR1 SQVTM and CDR2 ANQGSEA. Trimming removed 5 bases at V and 6 bases at J, with 10 bases between. The CDR3 has 11 residues. As DNA, the CDR3 is TGCAGCGTTTGGAGTAAAGATGGCTACACCTTC. It specifies CSVWSKDGYTF. The variable domain in full, completed from reference TRBV29-1 and TRBJ1-2, reads SAVISQKPSRDICQRGTSLTIQCQVDSQVTMMFWYRQQPGQSLTLIATANQGSEATYESGFVIDKFPISRPNLTFSTLTVSNMSPEDSSIYLCSVWSKDGYTFGSGTRLTVV.

The rearrangement links TRBV2 to TRBJ1-5; possible D gene TRBD1, 5 bases. With 8 bases removed from V and 3 bases from J, the gap between germline ends came to 11 bases. This CDR3 is built from 13 residues. Germline CDR1 SNHLY, CDR2 FYNNEI. Written as DNA, the CDR3 is TGTGCCAGCTCACAGGAAAACAATCAGCCCCAGCATTTT. Its translation is CASSQENNQPQHF.

This chain links TRBV6-5 with TRBJ2-3, with D possibly being TRBD1 (5 bases). Looked up from germline, CDR1 is MNHEY and CDR2 is SVGAGI. This CDR3 comprises 14 residues. The V end was cut by 5 bases, the J end by 1 base, with 10 bases between. CDR3 loop: CASSQGGGTDTQYF. The CDR3 region has the DNA TGTGCCAGCAGTCAGGGTGGGGGCACAGATACGCAGTATTTT.

In this sample, this clone turned up once. J is TRBJ1-1 and V is TRBV10-2, with TRBD1 identical over 7 bases. J was trimmed by 0 bases and V by 6 bases; bases with no gene match: 13. Germline CDR1 is WSHSY and CDR2 is SAAADI. The CDR3 has 17 amino acids. DNA of the CDR3: TGCGCCAGCAGGAGCGATAAGGGACAGTCCCTGAACACTGAAGCTTTCTTT. It translates to CASRSDKGQSLNTEAFF.

This clone was detected only a few times. V and J are TRBV18 and TRBJ1-1; the match to TRBD1 covers 7 bases. The germline V gene encodes CDR1 KGHSH and CDR2 LQKENI. J lost 2 bases, V lost 5 bases, and 11 bases had no gene match. The CDR3 contains 16 residues. The CDR3 sequence is CASSSSYTGVNTEAFF. Written as DNA, the CDR3 is TGTGCCAGCTCATCATCCTACACAGGGGTTAACACTGAAGCTTTCTTT.

The V call is TRBV25-1, the J call TRBJ2-1; perhaps TRBD1 as D (5 bases). Between the trimmed V and J ends, which lost 1 base and 7 bases, there was a span of 17 bases. The CDR3 spans 16 residues. Germline CDR1 reads MGHDK; CDR2 reads SYGVNS. CDR3 residues: CASSELAGKSGNEQFF. CDR3 nucleotides: TGTGCCAGCAGTGAATTAGCAGGGAAGTCTGGGAATGAGCAGTTCTTC.

This sequence joins TRBV6-6 and TRBJ1-5, with D perhaps matching TRBD1 (6 bases). CDR1 is MNHNY and CDR2 is SVGAGI in the germline V gene (reference sequence). Trimming removed 5 bases at V and 0 bases at J, with 20 bases between. This CDR3 comprises 18 residues. The CDR3 DNA reads TGTGCCAGCAGTCAAATTCCCCCGGGACACAATAGCAATCAGCCCCAGCATTTT. Residues: CASSQIPPGHNSNQPQHF.

The V and J genes are TRBV7-2 and TRBJ1-1; D gene uncertain. The germline V gene encodes CDR1 SGHTA and CDR2 FQGNSA. V lost 3 bases to trimming and J lost 0 bases, with 8 bases between them. The CDR3 loop spans 14 amino acids. CDR3 nucleotide sequence: TGTGCCAGCAGCTTCGCCGTAGTGAACACTGAAGCTTTCTTT. Residues: CASSFAVVNTEAFF. The whole variable domain, filled in from reference TRBV7-2 and TRBJ1-1, reads GAGVSQSPSNKVTEKGKDVELRCDPISGHTALYWYRQSLGQGLEFLIYFQGNSAPDKSGLPSDRFSAERTGGSVSTLTIQRTQQEDSAVYLCASSFAVVNTEAFFGQGTRLTVV.